Listed below are T cell receptor beta chains from one sample, sequenced in a study of cytomegalovirus exposure and HLA in healthy donors. Some clones are missing from TCRdb's copy, which holds only in-frame ones; the method was immunoSEQ multiplex PCR. The sample holds 85,000 to 90,000 clones, around 74% seen once. Source material: PBMCs. The receptors come from a man younger than 45 in good health and CMV-seropositive. The CDR3 runs from the conserved cysteine through the conserved F or W. The D gene is left open where the match is weak. Only part of the rows carry a size: once, few, many, or a class if the clone is expanded.

TRBJ1-2 TRBV2 - - CAWGGANYGYTF TGTGCCTGGGGGGGAGCTAACTATGGCTACACCTTC
TRBJ2-3 TRBV7-3 - TRBD1 CASSSDQGADTQYF TGTGCCAGCAGCTCCGATCAGGGGGCAGATACGCAGTATTTT
TRBJ1-6 TRBV7-3 - TRBD1 CASSFPPTPGTGKSPLHF TGTGCCAGCAGTTTCCCACCCACACCCGGGACAGGGAAATCACCCCTCCACTTT
TRBJ1-4 TRBV30 - TRBD1 CAWNRQGAGEKLFF TGTGCCTGGAACCGACAGGGGGCAGGGGAAAAACTGTTTTTT
TRBJ1-6 TRBV4-1 - TRBD1 CASSYTGASSSYNSPLHF TGCGCCAGCAGCTATACAGGGGCATCGAGCTCCTATAATTCACCCCTCCACTTT
TRBJ2-3 TRBV19 few - CASSSRGDTQYF TGTGCCAGTAGTAGCAGGGGAGATACGCAGTATTTT
TRBJ2-2 TRBV15 - TRBD1 CATRQGGNTGELFF TGTGCCACGAGACAGGGGGGAAACACCGGGGAGCTGTTTTTT
TRBJ1-1 TRBV4-1 medium-sized TRBD1 CASSQIGTGTEAFF TGCGCCAGCAGCCAGATCGGGACAGGGACTGAAGCTTTCTTT
TRBJ2-7 TRBV11-2 - - CASSLTPREDEQYF TGTGCCAGCAGCTTAACCCCACGGGAAGACGAGCAGTACTTC
TRBJ1-2 TRBV6-5 - TRBD1 CASSGQGAKFGYTF TGTGCCAGCAGCGGACAGGGGGCGAAGTTTGGCTACACCTTC
TRBJ1-1 TRBV19 many - CASRRQALYTEAFF TGTGCCAGTAGGCGACAGGCACTCTACACTGAAGCTTTCTTT
TRBJ2-7 TRBV9 - - CASSEGGAAGYEQYF TGTGCCAGCAGCGAGGGGGGGGCGGCGGGCTACGAGCAGTACTTC
TRBJ2-1 TRBV19 few - CASSIVVNEQFF TGTGCCAGTAGTATTGTCGTCAATGAGCAGTTCTTC
TRBJ2-7 TRBV13 - TRBD2 CASSFPLSGGAYEQYF TGTGCCAGCAGCTTTCCGCTTAGCGGGGGGGCCTACGAGCAGTACTTC
TRBJ1-3 TRBV5-8 once TRBD1 CASSWYRDRGFGNTIYF TGTGCCAGCAGCTGGTACCGGGACAGGGGGTTCGGAAACACCATATATTTT
TRBJ2-7 TRBV27 - - CASSLTGVVPYEQYF TGTGCCAGCAGTTTAACGGGGGTAGTCCCCTACGAGCAGTACTTC
TRBJ2-7 TRBV5-5 - - CASSLGIGSGPVVQYF TGTGCCAGCAGCTTGGGAATCGGCAGCGGTCCCGTCGTGCAGTACTTC
TRBJ1-1 TRBV2 few - CASGRVHAGNTEAFF TGTGCCAGCGGACGAGTGCATGCGGGGAACACTGAAGCTTTCTTT
TRBJ2-3 TRBV29-1 once - CSVEVGADTQYF TGCAGCGTTGAAGTCGGGGCAGATACGCAGTATTTT
TRBJ1-6 TRBV5-1 - - CASSLSAGDLSYNSPLHF TGCGCCAGCAGCTTGTCGGCAGGGGATCTCTCCTATAATTCACCCCTCCACTTT
TRBJ2-3 TRBV7-3 once - CASRLTGLSTDTQYF TGTGCCAGCAGGTTAACCGGACTTAGCACAGATACGCAGTATTTT
TRBJ2-7 TRBV5-1 - - CASSVLATRSYEQYF TGCGCCAGCAGCGTTCTCGCGACACGTTCCTACGAGCAGTACTTC
TRBJ2-1 TRBV4-1 - TRBD2 CASSPGTSGGAYNEQFF TGCGCCAGCAGCCCCGGGACTAGCGGGGGAGCCTACAATGAGCAGTTCTTC
TRBJ2-5 TRBV10-3 - TRBD2 CAISEFGLAGDQETQYF TGTGCCATCAGTGAGTTCGGACTAGCGGGGGATCAAGAGACCCAGTACTTC
TRBJ1-1 TRBV7-9 - TRBD1 CASSLRGTGDTEAFF TGTGCCAGCAGCTTAAGGGGGACAGGAGACACTGAAGCTTTCTTT
TRBJ2-1 TRBV7-7 once TRBD2 CASSLGSGRYNEQFF TGTGCTAGCAGCTTGGGTAGCGGGAGATACAATGAGCAGTTCTTC
TRBJ1-2 TRBV19 - TRBD1 CASSAGQNYGYTF TGTGCCAGTAGTGCGGGACAGAACTATGGCTACACCTTC
TRBJ2-7 TRBV7-2 - - CASSSNGGGPYEQYF TGTGCCAGCAGCTCAAACGGCGGGGGCCCCTACGAGCAGTACTTC
TRBJ1-6 TRBV5-1 - TRBD1 CASSLGTGGTPLHF TGCGCCAGCAGCTTGGGGACAGGGGGCACACCCCTCCACTTT
TRBJ1-5 TRBV7-8 - - CASSLGPGAFVEPQHF TGTGCCAGCAGCTTAGGGCCAGGGGCTTTTGTGGAGCCCCAGCATTTT
TRBJ2-7 TRBV6-1 few - CASSETSSVSYEQYF TGTGCCAGCAGTGAAACTTCTAGCGTCTCCTACGAGCAGTACTTC
TRBJ2-1 TRBV19 - - CASSTQGLNEQFF TGTGCCAGTAGTACCCAGGGGCTCAATGAGCAGTTCTTC
TRBJ1-5 TRBV7-9 - - CSSSFDSGGNQPQHF TGTTCCAGCAGCTTTGATTCGGGGGGAAATCAGCCCCAGCATTTT
TRBJ2-7 TRBV11-2 - TRBD2 CASSRQRGYYEQYF TGTGCCAGCAGCAGACAGCGGGGGTACTACGAGCAGTACTTC
TRBJ1-2 TRBV6-5 - - CASSELYRAGGYTF TGTGCCAGCAGTGAATTGTACAGGGCTGGTGGCTACACCTTC
TRBJ2-2 TRBV12-5 - - CASLSTGELFF TGTGCTAGTTTATCCACCGGGGAGCTGTTTTTT
TRBJ2-3 TRBV7-8 - TRBD1 CASSPYRDRRITDTQYF TGTGCCAGCAGTCCCTACCGGGACAGGCGAATCACAGATACGCAGTATTTT
TRBJ2-7 TRBV4-3 once TRBD2 CASSQDPASGGFEQYF TGCGCCAGCAGCCAAGATCCGGCTAGCGGGGGATTCGAGCAGTACTTC
TRBJ2-5 TRBV30 few - CASSGGVKGETQYF TGTGCCTCAAGCGGCGGGGTGAAAGGAGAGACCCAGTACTTC
TRBJ1-1 TRBV5-1 - TRBD1 CASSLATGRYTEAFF TGCGCCAGCAGCTTGGCGACAGGGAGGTACACTGAAGCTTTCTTT
TRBJ2-7 TRBV6-1 - TRBD2 CASSKPGLAFDEQYF TGTGCCAGCAGTAAGCCGGGACTAGCTTTCGACGAGCAGTACTTC
TRBJ1-6 TRBV4-1 - TRBD1 CASSQAYFGGTGDSPLHF TGCGCCAGCAGCCAAGCTTACTTTGGGGGGACAGGAGACTCACCCCTCCACTTT
TRBJ1-4 TRBV30 - - CAWSVREPTNEKLFF TGTGCCTGGAGTGTCCGGGAACCAACTAATGAAAAACTGTTTTTT